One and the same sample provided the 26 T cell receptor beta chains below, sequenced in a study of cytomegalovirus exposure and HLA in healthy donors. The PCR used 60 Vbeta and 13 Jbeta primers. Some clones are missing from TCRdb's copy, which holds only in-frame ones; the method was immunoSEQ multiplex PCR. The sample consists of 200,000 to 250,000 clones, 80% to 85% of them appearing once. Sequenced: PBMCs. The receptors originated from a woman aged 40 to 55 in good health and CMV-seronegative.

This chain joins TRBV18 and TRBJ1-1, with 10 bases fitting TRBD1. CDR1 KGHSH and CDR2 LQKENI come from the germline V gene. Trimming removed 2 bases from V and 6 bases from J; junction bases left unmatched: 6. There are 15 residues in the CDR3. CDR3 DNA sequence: TGTGCCAGCTCACCAAACAAAGGGACAGGGGCTGAAGCTTTCTTT. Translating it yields CASSPNKGTGAEAFF.

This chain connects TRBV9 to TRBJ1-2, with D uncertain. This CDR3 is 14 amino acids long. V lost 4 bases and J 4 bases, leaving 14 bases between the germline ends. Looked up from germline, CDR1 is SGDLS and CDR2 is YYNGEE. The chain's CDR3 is CASSPRGDSYGYTF. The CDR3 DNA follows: TGTGCCAGCAGCCCGCGTGGTGATAGCTATGGCTACACCTTC.

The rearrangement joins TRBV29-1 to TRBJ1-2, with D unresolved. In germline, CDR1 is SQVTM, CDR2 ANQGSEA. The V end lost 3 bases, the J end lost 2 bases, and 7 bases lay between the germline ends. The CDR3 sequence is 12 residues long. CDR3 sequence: CSVDKQNYGYTF. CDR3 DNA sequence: TGCAGCGTTGATAAACAGAACTATGGCTACACCTTC.

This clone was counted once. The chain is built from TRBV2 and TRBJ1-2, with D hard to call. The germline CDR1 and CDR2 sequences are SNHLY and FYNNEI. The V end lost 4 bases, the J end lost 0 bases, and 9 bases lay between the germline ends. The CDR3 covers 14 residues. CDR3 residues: CASSALTANYGYTF. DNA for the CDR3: TGTGCCAGCAGTGCCCTAACGGCTAACTATGGCTACACCTTC.

CDR3 sequence (DNA): TGTGCCAGTAGGACAGAGATAAATAGGCCTGAAGCTTTCTTT. Translating it yields CASRTEINRPEAFF. This rearrangement joins TRBV19 to TRBJ1-1; tentative D call: TRBD1 (5 bases). Germline V lookup: CDR1 LNHDA, CDR2 SQIVND (reference sequence). There are 14 residues in the CDR3. Trimming pared 6 bases from V and 6 bases from J, leaving 17 bases between. Full variable domain (missing parts from reference TRBV19 and TRBJ1-1): DGGITQSPKYLFRKEGQNVTLSCEQNLNHDAMYWYRQDPGQGLRLIYYSQIVNDFQKGDIAEGYSVSREKKESFPLTVTSAQKNPTAFYLCASRTEINRPEAFFGQGTRLTVV.

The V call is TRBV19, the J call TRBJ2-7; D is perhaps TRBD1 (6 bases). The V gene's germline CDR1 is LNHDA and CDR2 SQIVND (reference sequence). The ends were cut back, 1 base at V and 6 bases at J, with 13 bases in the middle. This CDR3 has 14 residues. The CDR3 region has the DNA TGTGCCAGTAGTATAGGAACAGGGTCCGGCGAGCAGTACTTC. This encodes CASSIGTGSGEQYF. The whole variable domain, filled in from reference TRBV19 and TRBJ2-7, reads DGGITQSPKYLFRKEGQNVTLSCEQNLNHDAMYWYRQDPGQGLRLIYYSQIVNDFQKGDIAEGYSVSREKKESFPLTVTSAQKNPTAFYLCASSIGTGSGEQYFGPGTRLTVT.

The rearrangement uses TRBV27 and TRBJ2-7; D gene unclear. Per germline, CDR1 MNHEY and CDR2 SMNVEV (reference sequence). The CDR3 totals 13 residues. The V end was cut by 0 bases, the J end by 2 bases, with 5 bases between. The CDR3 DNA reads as TGTGCCAGCAGTTTATCACTGACCTACGAGCAGTACTTC. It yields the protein CASSLSLTYEQYF.

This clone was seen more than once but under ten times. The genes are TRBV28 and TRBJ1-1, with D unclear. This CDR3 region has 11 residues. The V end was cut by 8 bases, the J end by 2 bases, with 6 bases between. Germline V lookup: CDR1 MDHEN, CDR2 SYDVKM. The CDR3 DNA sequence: TGTGCCAGCGTGGCCAACACTGAAGCTTTCTTT. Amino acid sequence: CASVANTEAFF.

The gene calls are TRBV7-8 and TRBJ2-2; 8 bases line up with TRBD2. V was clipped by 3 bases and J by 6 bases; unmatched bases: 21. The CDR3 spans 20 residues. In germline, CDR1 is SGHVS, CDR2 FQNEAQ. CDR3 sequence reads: CASSFQLRSGRAAGAGELFF. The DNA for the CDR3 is TGTGCCAGCAGCTTCCAATTGCGGAGCGGGAGAGCCGCTGGAGCCGGGGAGCTGTTTTTT.

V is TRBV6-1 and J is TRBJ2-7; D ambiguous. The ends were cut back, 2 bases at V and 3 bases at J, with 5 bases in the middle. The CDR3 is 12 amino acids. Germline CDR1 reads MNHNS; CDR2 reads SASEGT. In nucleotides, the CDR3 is TGTGCCAGCAGTGAACCAGACTACGAGCAGTACTTC. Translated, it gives CASSEPDYEQYF.

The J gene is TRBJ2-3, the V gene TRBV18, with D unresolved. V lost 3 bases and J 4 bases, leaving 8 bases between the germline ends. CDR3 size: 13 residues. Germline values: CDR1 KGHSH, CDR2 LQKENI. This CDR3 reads CASSPTQSDTQYF. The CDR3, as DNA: TGTGCCAGCTCACCCACACAATCAGATACGCAGTATTTT. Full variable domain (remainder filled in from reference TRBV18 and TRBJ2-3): NAGVMQNPRHLVRRRGQEARLRCSPMKGHSHVYWYRQLPEEGLKFMVYLQKENIIDESGMPKERFSAEFPKEGPSILRIQQVVRGDSAAYFCASSPTQSDTQYFGPGTRLTVL.

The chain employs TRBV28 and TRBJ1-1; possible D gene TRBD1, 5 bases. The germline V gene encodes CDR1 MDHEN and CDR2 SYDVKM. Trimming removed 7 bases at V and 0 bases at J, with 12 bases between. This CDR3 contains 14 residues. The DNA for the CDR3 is TGTGCCAGCACCTCGGGGGGGTTGAACACTGAAGCTTTCTTT. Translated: CASTSGGLNTEAFF.

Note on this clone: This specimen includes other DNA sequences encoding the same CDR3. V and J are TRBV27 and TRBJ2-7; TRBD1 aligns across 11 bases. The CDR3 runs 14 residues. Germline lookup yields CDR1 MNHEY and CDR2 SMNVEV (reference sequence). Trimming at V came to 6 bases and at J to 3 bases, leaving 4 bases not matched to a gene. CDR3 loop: CASSPGTGGYEQYF. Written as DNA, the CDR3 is TGTGCCAGCAGCCCCGGGACAGGGGGCTACGAGCAGTACTTC.

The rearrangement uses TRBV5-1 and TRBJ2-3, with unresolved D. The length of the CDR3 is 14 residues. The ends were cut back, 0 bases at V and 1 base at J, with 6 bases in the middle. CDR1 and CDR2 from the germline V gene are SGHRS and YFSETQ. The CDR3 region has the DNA TGCGCCAGCAGCTTGGATTCGGGCACAGATACGCAGTATTTT. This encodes CASSLDSGTDTQYF.

Here the CDR3 DNA reads TGTGCCAGCAGTGTACCCGGGACAAGATTTAGTTACGAGCAGTACTTC. As protein: CASSVPGTRFSYEQYF. The rearrangement uses TRBV6-1 and TRBJ2-7, with D perhaps TRBD1 (6 bases). Germline lookup yields CDR1 MNHNS and CDR2 SASEGT. Trimming shortened V by 4 bases and J by 4 bases, and 20 bases separated the two germline ends. This CDR3 is 16 amino acids long.

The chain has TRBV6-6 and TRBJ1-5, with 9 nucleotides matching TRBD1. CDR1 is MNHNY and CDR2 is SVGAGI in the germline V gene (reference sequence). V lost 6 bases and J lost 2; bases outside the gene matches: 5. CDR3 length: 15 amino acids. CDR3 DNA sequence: TGTGCCAGCAGGCGGACAGGGGATGGCAATCAGCCCCAGCATTTT. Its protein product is CASRRTGDGNQPQHF.

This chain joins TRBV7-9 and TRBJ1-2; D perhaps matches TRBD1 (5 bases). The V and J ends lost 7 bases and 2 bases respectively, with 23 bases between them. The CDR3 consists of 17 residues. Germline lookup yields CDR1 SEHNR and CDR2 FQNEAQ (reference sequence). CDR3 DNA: TGTGCCAGCACCCTAAAAGGGACTCTAGGGTCGAACTATGGCTACACCTTC. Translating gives CASTLKGTLGSNYGYTF.

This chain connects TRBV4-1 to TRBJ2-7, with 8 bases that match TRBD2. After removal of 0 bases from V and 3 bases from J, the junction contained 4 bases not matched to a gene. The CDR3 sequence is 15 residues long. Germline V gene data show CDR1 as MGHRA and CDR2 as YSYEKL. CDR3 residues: CASSQEAGGFYEQYF. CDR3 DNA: TGCGCCAGCAGCCAAGAGGCGGGAGGTTTCTACGAGCAGTACTTC.

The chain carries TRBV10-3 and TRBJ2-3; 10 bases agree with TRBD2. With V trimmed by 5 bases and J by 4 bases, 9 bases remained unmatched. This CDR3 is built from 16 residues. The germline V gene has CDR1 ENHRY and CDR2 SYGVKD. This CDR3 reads CAISPKDLAGADTQYF. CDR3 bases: TGTGCCATCAGTCCAAAGGATCTAGCGGGAGCAGATACGCAGTATTTT.

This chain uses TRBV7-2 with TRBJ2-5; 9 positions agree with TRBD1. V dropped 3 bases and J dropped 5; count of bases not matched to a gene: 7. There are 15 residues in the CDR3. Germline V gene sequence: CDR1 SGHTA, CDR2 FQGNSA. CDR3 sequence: CASSFRQGVWETQYF. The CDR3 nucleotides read TGTGCCAGCAGCTTCCGACAGGGGGTATGGGAGACCCAGTACTTC.

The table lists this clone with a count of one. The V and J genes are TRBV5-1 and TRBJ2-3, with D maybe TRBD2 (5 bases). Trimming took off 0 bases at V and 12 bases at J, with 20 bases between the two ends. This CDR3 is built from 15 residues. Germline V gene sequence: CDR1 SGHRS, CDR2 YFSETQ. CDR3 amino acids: CASSLGGSPIEFQYF. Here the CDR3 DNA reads TGCGCCAGCAGCTTGGGTGGGAGTCCAATTGAGTTTCAGTATTTT.

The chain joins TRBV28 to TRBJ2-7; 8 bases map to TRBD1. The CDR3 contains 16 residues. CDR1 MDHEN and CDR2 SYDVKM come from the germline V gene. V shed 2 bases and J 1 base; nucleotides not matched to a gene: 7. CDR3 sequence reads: CASSLAGGLWSYEQYF. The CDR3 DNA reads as TGTGCCAGCAGTTTAGCAGGGGGCCTTTGGTCCTACGAGCAGTACTTC.

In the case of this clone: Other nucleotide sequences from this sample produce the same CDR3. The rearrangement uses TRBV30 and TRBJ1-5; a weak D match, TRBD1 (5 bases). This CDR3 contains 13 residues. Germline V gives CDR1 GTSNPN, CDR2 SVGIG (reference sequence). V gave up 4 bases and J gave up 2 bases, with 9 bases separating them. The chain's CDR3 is CAWKGQGNQPQHF. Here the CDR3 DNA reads TGTGCCTGGAAGGGGCAGGGCAATCAGCCCCAGCATTTT.

The CDR3 sequence is CASSFTAGQETQYF. CDR3 DNA sequence: TGTGCCAGCAGCTTCACAGCGGGCCAAGAGACCCAGTACTTC. J is TRBJ2-5 and V is TRBV7-9; D might be TRBD2 (6 bases). V lost 3 bases and J lost 1, with 9 bases in between. Germline V gene data show CDR1 as SEHNR and CDR2 as FQNEAQ (reference sequence). The CDR3 length is 14 residues.

The CDR3 DNA is TGTGCCAGCAGTTACTCTTCCTGGAACACTGAAGCTTTCTTT. As protein: CASSYSSWNTEAFF. The chain couples TRBV6-5 to TRBJ1-1, with D unresolved. The CDR3 is 14 amino acids. CDR1 and CDR2 from the germline V gene are MNHEY and SVGAGI. V was trimmed by 0 bases and J by 1 base, leaving 6 bases between them.

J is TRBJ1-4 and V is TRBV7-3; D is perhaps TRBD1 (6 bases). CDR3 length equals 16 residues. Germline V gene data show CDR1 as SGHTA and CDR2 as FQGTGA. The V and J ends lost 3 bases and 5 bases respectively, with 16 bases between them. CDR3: CASSFPTGTLNEKLFF. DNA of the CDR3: TGTGCCAGCAGCTTCCCGACAGGAACCCTAAATGAAAAACTGTTTTTT.